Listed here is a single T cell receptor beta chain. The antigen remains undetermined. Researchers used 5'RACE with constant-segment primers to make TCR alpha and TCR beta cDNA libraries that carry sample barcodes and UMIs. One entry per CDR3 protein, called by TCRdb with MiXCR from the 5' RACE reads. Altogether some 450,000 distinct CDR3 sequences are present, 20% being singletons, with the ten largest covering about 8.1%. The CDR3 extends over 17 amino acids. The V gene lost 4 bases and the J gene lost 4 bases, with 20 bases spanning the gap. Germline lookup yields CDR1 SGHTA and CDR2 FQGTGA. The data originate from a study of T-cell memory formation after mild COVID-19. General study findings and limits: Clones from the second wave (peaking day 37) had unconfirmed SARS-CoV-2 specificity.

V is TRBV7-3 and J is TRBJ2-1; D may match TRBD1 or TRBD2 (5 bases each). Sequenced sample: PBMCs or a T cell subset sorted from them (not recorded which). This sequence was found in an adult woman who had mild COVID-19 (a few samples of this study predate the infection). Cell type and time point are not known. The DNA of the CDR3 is TGTGCCAGCAGCTCACAAGCGCAGGGAGTAGGGTACAATGAGCAGTTCTTC. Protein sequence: CASSSQAQGVGYNEQFF. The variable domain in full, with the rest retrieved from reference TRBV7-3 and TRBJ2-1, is GAGVSQTPSNKVTEKGKYVELRCDPISGHTALYWYRQSLGQGPEFLIYFQGTGAADDSGLPNDRFFAVRPEGSVSTLKIQRTERGDSAVYLCASSSQAQGVGYNEQFFGPGTRLTVL.